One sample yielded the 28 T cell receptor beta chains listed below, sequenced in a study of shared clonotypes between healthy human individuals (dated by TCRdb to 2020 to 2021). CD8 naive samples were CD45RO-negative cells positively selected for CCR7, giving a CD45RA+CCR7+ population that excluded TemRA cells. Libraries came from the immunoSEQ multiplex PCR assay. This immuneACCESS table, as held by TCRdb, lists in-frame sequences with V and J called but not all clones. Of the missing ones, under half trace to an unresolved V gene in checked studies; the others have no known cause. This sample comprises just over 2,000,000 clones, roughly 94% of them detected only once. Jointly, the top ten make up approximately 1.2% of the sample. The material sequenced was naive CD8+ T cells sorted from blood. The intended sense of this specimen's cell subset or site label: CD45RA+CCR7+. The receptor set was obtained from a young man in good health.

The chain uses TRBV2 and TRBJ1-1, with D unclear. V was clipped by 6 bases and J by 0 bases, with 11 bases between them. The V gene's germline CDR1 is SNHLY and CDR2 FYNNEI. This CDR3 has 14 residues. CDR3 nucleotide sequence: TGTGCCAGCAGATGGGGTAACATGAACACTGAAGCTTTCTTT. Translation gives CASRWGNMNTEAFF.

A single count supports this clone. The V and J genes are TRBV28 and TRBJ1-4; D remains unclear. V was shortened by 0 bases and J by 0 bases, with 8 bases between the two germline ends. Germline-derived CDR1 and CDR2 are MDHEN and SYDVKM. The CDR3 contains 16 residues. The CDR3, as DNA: TGTGCCAGCAGTTTATGGGGCAGCTCAACTAATGAAAAACTGTTTTTT. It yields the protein CASSLWGSSTNEKLFF.

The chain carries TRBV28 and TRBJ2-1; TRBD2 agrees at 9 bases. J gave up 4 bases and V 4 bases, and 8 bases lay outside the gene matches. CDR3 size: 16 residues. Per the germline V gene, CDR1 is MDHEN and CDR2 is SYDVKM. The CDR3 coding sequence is TGTGCCAGCAGTTACACGCGGGAGGGCCTGTACAATGAGCAGTTCTTC. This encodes CASSYTREGLYNEQFF.

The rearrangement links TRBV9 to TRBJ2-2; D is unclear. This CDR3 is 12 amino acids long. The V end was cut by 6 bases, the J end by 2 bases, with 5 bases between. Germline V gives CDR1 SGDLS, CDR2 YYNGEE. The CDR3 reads CASNLNTGELFF. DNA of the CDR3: TGTGCCAGCAACCTTAACACCGGGGAGCTGTTTTTT.

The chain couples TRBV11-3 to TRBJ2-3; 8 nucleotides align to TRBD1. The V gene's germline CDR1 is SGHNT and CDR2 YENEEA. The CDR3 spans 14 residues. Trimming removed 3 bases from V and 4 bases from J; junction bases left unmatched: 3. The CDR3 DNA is TGTGCCAGCAGCTTGACAGGGGCGGCAGATACGCAGTATTTT. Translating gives CASSLTGAADTQYF.

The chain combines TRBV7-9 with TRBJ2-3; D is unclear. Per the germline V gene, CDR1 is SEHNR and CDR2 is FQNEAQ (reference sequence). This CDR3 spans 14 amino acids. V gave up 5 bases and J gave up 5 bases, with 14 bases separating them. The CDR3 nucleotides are TGTGCCAGCAGCAGCTCTGACAAACGAGATACGCAGTATTTT. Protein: CASSSSDKRDTQYF.

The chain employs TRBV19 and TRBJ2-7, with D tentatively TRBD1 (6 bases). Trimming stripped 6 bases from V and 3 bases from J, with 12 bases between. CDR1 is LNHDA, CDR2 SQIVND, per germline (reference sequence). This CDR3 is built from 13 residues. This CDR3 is CASSAGQHYEQYF. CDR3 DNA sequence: TGTGCCAGTAGCGCCGGACAGCACTACGAGCAGTACTTC. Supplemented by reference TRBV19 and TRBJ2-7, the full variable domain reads DGGITQSPKYLFRKEGQNVTLSCEQNLNHDAMYWYRQDPGQGLRLIYYSQIVNDFQKGDIAEGYSVSREKKESFPLTVTSAQKNPTAFYLCASSAGQHYEQYFGPGTRLTVT.

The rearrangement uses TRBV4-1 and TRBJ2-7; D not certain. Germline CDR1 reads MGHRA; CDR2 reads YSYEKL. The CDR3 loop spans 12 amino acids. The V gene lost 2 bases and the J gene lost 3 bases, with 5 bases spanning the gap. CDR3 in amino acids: CASSQPNYEQYF. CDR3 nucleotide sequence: TGCGCCAGCAGCCAACCGAACTACGAGCAGTACTTC.

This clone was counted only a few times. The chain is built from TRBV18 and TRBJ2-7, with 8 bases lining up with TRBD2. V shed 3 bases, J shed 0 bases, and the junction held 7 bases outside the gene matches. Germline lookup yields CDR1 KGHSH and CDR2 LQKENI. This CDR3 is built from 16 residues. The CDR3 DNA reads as TGTGCCAGCTCACCCCTAGCGGGTCCTTACTCCTACGAGCAGTACTTC. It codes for CASSPLAGPYSYEQYF.

CDR3 in DNA: TGTGCCAGCAGCGTAGAGGCAGGGGCGGGAGGAGAGCAGTTCTTC. Amino acids: CASSVEAGAGGEQFF. The chain carries TRBV9 and TRBJ2-1, with 8 bases lining up with TRBD2. V was pared by 0 bases and J by 10 bases, with 9 bases of the junction left unmatched. The CDR3 runs 15 residues. The germline V gene encodes CDR1 SGDLS and CDR2 YYNGEE.

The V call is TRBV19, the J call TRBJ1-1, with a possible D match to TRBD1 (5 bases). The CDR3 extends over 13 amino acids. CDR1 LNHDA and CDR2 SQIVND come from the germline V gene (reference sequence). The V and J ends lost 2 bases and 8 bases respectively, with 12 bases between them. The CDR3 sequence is CASSISGTAEAFF. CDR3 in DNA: TGTGCCAGTAGTATATCGGGGACGGCCGAAGCTTTCTTT.

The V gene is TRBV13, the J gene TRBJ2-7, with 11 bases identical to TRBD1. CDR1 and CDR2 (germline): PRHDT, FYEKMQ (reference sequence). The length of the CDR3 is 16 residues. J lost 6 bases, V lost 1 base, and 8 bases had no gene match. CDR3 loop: CASSLAWDRGNSEQYF. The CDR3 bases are TGTGCCAGCAGCTTAGCCTGGGACAGGGGGAATAGCGAGCAGTACTTC.

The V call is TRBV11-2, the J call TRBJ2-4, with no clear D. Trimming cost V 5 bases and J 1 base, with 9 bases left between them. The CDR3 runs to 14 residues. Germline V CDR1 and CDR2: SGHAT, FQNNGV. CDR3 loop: CASSPISAKNIQYF. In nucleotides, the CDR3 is TGTGCCAGCAGCCCTATTAGCGCCAAAAACATTCAGTACTTC.

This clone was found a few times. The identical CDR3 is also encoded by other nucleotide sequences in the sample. CDR3 in amino acids: CASSETAYEQYF. CDR3 DNA sequence: TGCGCCAGCAGTGAAACCGCCTACGAGCAGTACTTC. This chain links TRBV10-1 with TRBJ2-7; unclear D gene. Germline V gives CDR1 WNHNN, CDR2 SYGVQD (reference sequence). CDR3 length: 12 amino acids. Deletions cut 3 bases from V and 2 bases from J, with 5 bases between.

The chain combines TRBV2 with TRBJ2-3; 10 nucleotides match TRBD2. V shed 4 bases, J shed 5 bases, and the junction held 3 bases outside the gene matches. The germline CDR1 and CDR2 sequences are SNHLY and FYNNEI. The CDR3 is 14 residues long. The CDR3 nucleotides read TGTGCCAGCAGTGGTCTAGCGGGAGTAGATACGCAGTATTTT. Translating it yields CASSGLAGVDTQYF.

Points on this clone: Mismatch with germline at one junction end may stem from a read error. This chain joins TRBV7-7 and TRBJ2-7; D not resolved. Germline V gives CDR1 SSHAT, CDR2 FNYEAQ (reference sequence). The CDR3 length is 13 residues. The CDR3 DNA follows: TGTGCTAGCAGCATCGGCATCTCCTACGAGCAGTACTTC. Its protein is CASSIGISYEQYF. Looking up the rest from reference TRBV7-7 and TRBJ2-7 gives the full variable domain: GAGVSQSPRYKVTKRGQDVTLRCDPISSHATLYWYQQALGQGPEFLTYFNYEAQPDKSGLPSDRFSAERPEGSISTLTIQRTEQRDSAMYRCASSIGISYEQYFGPGTRLTVT.

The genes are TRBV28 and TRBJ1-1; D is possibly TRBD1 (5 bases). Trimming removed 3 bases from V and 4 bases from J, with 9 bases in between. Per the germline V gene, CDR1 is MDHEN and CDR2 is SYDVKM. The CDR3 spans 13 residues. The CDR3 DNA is TGTGCCAGCAGTTTGGGGGAGGCCACTGAAGCTTTCTTT. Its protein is CASSLGEATEAFF.

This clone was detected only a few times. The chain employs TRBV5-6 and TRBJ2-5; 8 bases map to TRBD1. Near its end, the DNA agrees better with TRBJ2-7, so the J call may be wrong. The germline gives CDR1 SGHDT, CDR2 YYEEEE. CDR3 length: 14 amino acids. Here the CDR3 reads CASSAGTGFGEQYF. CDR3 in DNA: TGTGCCAGCAGCGCAGGGACAGGTTTTGGCGAGCAGTACTTC.

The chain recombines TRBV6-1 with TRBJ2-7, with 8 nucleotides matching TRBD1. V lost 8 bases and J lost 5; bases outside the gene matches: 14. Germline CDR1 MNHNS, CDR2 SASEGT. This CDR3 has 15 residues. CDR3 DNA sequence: TGTGCCAGCCGGGTGGATTGGACAGGGTACAACGAGCAGTACTTC. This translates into CASRVDWTGYNEQYF.

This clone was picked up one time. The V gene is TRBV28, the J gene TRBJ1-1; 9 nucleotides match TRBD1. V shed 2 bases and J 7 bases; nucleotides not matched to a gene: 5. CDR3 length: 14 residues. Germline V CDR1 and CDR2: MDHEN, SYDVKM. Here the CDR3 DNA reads TGTGCCAGCAGTTTACCCCGGGACAGGGATGAAGCTTTCTTT. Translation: CASSLPRDRDEAFF.

DNA of the CDR3: TGTGCCAGCAAAATTTCGAGGGGGGGAGATTCACCCCTCCACTTT. Encoded protein: CASKISRGGDSPLHF. This chain connects TRBV27 to TRBJ1-6; possible D gene TRBD1, 6 bases. Trimming cost V 7 bases and J 8 bases, with 18 bases left between them. Germline loops: CDR1 MNHEY, CDR2 SMNVEV (reference sequence). The CDR3 totals 15 residues.

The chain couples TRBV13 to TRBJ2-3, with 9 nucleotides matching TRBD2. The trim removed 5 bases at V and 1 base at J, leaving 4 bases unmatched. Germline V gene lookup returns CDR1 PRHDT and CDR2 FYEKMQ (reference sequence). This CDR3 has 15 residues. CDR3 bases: TGTGCCAGCAGCGCCAGACTAGCGGGCACAGATACGCAGTATTTT. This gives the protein CASSARLAGTDTQYF.

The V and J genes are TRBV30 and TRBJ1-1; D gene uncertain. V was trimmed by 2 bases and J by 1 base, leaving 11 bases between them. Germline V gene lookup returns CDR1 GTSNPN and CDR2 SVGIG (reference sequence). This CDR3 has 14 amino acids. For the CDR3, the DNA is TGTGCCTGGAGTATTGGATTTGGGAACACTGAAGCTTTCTTT. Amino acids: CAWSIGFGNTEAFF.

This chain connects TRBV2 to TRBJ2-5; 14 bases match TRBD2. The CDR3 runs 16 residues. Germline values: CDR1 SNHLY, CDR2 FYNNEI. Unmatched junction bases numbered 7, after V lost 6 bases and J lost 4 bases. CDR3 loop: CASSDPGLAGVETQYF. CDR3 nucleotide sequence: TGTGCCAGCAGCGACCCGGGACTAGCGGGAGTAGAGACCCAGTACTTC.

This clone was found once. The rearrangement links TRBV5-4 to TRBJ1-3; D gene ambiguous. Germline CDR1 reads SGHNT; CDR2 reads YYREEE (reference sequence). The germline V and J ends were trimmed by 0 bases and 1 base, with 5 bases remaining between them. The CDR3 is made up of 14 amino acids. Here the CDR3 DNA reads TGTGCCAGCAGCTTGGGAGTTTCTGGAAACACCATATATTTT. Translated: CASSLGVSGNTIYF.

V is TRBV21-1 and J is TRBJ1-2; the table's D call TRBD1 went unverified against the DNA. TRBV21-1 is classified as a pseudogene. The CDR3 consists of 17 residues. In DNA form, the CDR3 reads TGTGCCAGCAATTCCGATATTGACAGGGGAGCTAACTATGGCTACACCTTC. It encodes CASNSDIDRGANYGYTF.

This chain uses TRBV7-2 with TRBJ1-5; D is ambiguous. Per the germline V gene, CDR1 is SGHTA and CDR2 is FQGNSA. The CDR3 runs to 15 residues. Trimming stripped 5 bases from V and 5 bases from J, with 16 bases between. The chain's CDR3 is CASSPAGWRDQPQHF. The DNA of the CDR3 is TGTGCCAGCAGCCCGGCGGGGTGGAGGGATCAGCCCCAGCATTTT.

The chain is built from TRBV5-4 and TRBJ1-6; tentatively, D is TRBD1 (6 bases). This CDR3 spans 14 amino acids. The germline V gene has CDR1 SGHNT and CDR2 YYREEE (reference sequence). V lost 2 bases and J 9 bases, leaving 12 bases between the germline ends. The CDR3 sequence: CASSFNRDLSPLHF. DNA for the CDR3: TGTGCCAGCAGCTTCAACAGGGATCTTTCACCCCTCCACTTT.